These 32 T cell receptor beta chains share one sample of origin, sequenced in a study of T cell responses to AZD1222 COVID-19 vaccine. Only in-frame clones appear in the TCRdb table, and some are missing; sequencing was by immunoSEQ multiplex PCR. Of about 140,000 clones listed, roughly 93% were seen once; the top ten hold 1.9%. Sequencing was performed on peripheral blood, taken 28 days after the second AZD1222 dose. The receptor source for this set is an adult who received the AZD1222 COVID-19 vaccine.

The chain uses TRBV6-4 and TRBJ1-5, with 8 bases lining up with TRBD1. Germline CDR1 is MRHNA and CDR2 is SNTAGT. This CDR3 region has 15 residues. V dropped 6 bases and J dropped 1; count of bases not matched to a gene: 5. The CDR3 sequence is CASRNRGVSNQPQHF. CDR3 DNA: TGTGCCAGCAGAAACAGGGGGGTGAGCAATCAGCCCCAGCATTTT.

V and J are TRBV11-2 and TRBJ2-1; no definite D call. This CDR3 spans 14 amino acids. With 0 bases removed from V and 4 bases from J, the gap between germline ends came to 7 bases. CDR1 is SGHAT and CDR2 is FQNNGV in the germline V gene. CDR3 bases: TGTGCCAGCAGCTTAGAGCTTACGTACAATGAGCAGTTCTTC. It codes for CASSLELTYNEQFF.

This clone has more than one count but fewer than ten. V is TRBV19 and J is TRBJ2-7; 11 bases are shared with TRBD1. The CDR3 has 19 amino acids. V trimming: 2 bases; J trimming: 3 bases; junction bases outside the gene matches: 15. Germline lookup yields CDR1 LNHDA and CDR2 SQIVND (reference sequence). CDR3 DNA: TGTGCCAGTAGTATACCCCCGGGACAGGGGGGTTTGCGAGACTACGAGCAGTACTTC. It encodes CASSIPPGQGGLRDYEQYF.

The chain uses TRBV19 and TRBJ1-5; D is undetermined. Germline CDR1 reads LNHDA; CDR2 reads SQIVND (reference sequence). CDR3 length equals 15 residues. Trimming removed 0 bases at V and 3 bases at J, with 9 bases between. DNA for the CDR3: TGTGCCAGTAGTATAGACGGAAGGGACAATCAGCCCCAGCATTTT. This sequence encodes CASSIDGRDNQPQHF.

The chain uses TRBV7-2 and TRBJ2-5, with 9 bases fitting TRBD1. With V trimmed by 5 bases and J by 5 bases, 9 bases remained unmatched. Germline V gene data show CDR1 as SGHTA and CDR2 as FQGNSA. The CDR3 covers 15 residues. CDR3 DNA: TGTGCCAGCAGCAAACGGGACAGGGTTGGGGAGACCCAGTACTTC. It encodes CASSKRDRVGETQYF.

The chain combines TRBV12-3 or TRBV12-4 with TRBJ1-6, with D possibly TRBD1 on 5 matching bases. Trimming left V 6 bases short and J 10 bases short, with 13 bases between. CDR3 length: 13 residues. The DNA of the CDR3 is TGTGCCAGCAGCCTAACAGGAAAATCACCCCTCCACTTT. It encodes CASSLTGKSPLHF.

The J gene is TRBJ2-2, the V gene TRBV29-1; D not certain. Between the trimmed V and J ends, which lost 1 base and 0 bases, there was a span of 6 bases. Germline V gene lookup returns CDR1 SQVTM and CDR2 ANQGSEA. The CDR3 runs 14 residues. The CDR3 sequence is CSVEAGSNTGELFF. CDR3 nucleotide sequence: TGCAGCGTTGAAGCTGGGTCGAACACCGGGGAGCTGTTTTTT.

The CDR3 DNA sequence: TGTGCCAGCAGCCAACTCATGAAGGAGACCCAGTACTTC. Translating it yields CASSQLMKETQYF. The rearrangement joins TRBV3-1 (or the pseudogene TRBV3-2) to TRBJ2-5; D call uncertain. Germline loops: CDR1 LGHDT, CDR2 YNNKEL (reference sequence). The V end lost 2 bases, the J end lost 5 bases, and 9 bases lay between the germline ends. CDR3 length equals 13 residues.

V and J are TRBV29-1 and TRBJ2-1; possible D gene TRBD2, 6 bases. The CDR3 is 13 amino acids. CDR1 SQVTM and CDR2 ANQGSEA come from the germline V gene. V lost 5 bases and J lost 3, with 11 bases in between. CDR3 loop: CSVLGGNYNEQFF. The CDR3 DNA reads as TGCAGCGTTCTTGGCGGGAACTACAATGAGCAGTTCTTC.

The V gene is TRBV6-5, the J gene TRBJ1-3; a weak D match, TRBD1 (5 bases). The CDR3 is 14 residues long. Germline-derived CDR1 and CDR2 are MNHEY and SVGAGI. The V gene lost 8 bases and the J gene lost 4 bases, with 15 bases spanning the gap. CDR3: CASGDRDGGNTIYF. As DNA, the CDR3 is TGTGCCAGCGGGGACCGGGACGGCGGAAACACCATATATTTT.

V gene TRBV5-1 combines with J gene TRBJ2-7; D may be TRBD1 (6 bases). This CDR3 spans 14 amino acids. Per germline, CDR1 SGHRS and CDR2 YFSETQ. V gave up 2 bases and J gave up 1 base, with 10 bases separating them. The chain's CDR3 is CASSLSGQSYEQYF. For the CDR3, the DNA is TGCGCCAGCAGCTTATCGGGACAATCCTACGAGCAGTACTTC. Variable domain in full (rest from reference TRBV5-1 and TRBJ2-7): KAGVTQTPRYLIKTRGQQVTLSCSPISGHRSVSWYQQTPGQGLQFLFEYFSETQRNKGNFPGRFSGRQFSNSRSEMNVSTLELGDSALYLCASSLSGQSYEQYFGPGTRLTVT.

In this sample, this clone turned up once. The CDR3 region has the DNA TGTGCCAGCAGGGAAGCGGGAGATCCTTATAACGAGCAGTACTTC. Protein: CASREAGDPYNEQYF. V gene TRBV5-6 combines with J gene TRBJ2-7, with 8 nucleotides matching TRBD2. With V trimmed by 5 bases and J by 5 bases, 12 bases remained unmatched. This CDR3 is built from 15 residues. CDR1 is SGHDT, CDR2 YYEEEE, per germline. The variable domain in full, completed from reference TRBV5-6 and TRBJ2-7, reads DAGVTQSPTHLIKTRGQQVTLRCSPKSGHDTVSWYQQALGQGPQFIFQYYEEEERQRGNFPDRFSGHQFPNYSSELNVNALLLGDSALYLCASREAGDPYNEQYFGPGTRLTVT.

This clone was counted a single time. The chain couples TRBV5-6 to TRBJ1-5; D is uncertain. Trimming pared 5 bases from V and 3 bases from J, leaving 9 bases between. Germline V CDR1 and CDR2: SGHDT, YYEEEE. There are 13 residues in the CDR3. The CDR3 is CASSLNVNQPQHF. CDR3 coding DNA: TGTGCCAGCAGTCTGAACGTCAATCAGCCCCAGCATTTT. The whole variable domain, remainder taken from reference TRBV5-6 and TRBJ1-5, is DAGVTQSPTHLIKTRGQQVTLRCSPKSGHDTVSWYQQALGQGPQFIFQYYEEEERQRGNFPDRFSGHQFPNYSSELNVNALLLGDSALYLCASSLNVNQPQHFGDGTRLSIL.

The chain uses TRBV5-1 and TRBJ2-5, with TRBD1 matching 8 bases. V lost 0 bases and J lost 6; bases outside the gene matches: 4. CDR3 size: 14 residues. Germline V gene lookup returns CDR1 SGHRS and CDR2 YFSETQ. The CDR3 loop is CASSLAGGSKTQYF. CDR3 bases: TGCGCCAGCAGCTTGGCAGGGGGCAGTAAGACCCAGTACTTC.

Here the CDR3 DNA reads TGTGCCAGCTCACCAACCGGGGGACCGGGGACTGAAGCTTTCTTT. This encodes CASSPTGGPGTEAFF. The V and J genes are TRBV18 and TRBJ1-1; perhaps TRBD1 as D (5 bases). With 2 bases removed from V and 5 bases from J, the gap between germline ends came to 15 bases. Germline-derived CDR1 and CDR2 are KGHSH and LQKENI. This CDR3 spans 15 amino acids.

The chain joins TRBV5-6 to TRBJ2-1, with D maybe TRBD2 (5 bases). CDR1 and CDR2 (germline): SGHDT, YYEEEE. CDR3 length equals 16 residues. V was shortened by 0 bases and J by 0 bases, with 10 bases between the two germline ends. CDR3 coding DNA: TGTGCCAGCAGCTTGGCCGAAGGGAGCTCCTACAATGAGCAGTTCTTC. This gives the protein CASSLAEGSSYNEQFF. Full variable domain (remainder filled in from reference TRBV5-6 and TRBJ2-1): DAGVTQSPTHLIKTRGQQVTLRCSPKSGHDTVSWYQQALGQGPQFIFQYYEEEERQRGNFPDRFSGHQFPNYSSELNVNALLLGDSALYLCASSLAEGSSYNEQFFGPGTRLTVL.

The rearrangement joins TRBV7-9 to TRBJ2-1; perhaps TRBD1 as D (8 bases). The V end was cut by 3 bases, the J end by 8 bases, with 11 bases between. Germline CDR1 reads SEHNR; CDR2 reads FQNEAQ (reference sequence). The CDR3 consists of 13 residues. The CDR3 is CASSFTGGDEQFF. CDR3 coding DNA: TGTGCCAGCAGCTTTACAGGGGGGGATGAGCAGTTCTTC. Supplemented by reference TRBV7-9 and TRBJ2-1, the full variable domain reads DTGVSQNPRHKITKRGQNVTFRCDPISEHNRLYWYRQTLGQGPEFLTYFQNEAQLEKSRLLSDRFSAERPKGSFSTLEIQRTEQGDSAMYLCASSFTGGDEQFFGPGTRLTVL.

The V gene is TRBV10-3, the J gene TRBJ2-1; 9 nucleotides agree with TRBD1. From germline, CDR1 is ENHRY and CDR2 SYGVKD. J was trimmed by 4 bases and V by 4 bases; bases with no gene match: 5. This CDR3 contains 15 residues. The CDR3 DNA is TGTGCCATCAGTGGGACAGGGGCTTCGTACAATGAGCAGTTCTTC. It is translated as CAISGTGASYNEQFF.

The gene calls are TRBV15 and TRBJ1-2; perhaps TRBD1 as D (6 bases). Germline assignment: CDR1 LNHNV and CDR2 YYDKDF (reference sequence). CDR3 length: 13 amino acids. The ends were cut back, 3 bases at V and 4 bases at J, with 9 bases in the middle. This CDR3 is CATSRQGSYGYTF. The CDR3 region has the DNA TGTGCCACCAGCAGGCAGGGGTCCTATGGCTACACCTTC.

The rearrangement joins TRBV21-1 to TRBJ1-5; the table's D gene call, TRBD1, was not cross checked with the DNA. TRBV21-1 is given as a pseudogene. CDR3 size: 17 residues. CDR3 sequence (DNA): TGTGCCAGCAGCAAAGTGGGACAGGCAGCACTTAATCAGCCCCAGCATTTT. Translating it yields CASSKVGQAALNQPQHF.

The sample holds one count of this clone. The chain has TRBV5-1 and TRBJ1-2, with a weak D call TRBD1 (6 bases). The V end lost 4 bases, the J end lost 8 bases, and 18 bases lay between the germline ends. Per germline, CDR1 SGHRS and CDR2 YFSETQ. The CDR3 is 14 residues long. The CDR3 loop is CASSRQRQELGYTF. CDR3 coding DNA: TGCGCCAGCAGCAGACAGAGACAGGAACTCGGCTACACCTTC.

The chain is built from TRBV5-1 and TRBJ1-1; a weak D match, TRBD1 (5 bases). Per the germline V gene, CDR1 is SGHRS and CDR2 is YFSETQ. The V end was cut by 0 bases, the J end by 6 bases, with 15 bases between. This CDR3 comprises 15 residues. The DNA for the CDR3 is TGCGCCAGCAGCTTGGGGGACCTCCCGGGAGCTGAAGCTTTCTTT. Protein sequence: CASSLGDLPGAEAFF.

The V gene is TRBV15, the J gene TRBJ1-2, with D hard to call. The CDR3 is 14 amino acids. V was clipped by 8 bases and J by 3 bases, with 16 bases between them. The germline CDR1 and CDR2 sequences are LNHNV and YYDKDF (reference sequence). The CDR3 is CATRPDYNYYGYTF. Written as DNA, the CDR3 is TGTGCCACCCGTCCCGACTATAACTACTATGGCTACACCTTC. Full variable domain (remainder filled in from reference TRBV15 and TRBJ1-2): DAMVIQNPRYQVTQFGKPVTLSCSQTLNHNVMYWYQQKSSQAPKLLFHYYDKDFNNEADTPDNFQSRRPNTSFCFLDIRSPGLGDTAMYLCATRPDYNYYGYTFGSGTRLTVV.

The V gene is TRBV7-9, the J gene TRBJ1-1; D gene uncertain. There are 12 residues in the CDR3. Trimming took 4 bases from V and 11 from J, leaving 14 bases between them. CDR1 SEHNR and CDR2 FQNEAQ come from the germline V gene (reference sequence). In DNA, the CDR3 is TGTGCCAGCAGCTCGGGAGGGAGGAGTGCTTTCTTT. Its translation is CASSSGGRSAFF.

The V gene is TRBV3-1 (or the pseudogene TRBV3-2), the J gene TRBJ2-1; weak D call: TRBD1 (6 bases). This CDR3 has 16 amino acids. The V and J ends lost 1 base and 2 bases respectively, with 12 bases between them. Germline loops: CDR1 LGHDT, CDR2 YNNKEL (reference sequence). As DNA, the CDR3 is TGTGCCAGCAGCCAAGCTCGCAGGGGAACCTACAATGAGCAGTTCTTC. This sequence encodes CASSQARRGTYNEQFF.

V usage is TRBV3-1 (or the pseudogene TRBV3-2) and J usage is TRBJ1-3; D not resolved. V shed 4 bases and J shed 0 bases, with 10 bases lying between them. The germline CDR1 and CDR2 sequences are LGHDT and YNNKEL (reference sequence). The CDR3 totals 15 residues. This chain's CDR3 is CASSPGRFSGNTIYF. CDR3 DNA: TGTGCCAGCAGCCCCGGGCGGTTCTCTGGAAACACCATATATTTT.

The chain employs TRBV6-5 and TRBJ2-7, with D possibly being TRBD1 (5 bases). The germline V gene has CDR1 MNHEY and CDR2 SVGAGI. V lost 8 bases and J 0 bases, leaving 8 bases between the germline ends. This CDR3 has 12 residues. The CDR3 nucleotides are TGTGCCAGCCAGGACATCTCCTACGAGCAGTACTTC. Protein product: CASQDISYEQYF.

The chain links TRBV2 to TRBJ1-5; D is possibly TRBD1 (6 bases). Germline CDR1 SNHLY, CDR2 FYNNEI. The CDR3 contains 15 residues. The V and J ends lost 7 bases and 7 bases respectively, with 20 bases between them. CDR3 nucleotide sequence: TGTGCCAGCACCGCCAATTCAGGGGCCAACCAGCCCCAGCATTTT. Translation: CASTANSGANQPQHF.

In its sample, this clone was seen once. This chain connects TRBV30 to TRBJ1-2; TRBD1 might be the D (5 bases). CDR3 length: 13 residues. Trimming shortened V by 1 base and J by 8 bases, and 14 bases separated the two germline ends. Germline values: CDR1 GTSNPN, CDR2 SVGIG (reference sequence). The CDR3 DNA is TGTGCCTGGAGTGCATGGGGCGCGGGCGGCTACACCTTC. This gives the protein CAWSAWGAGGYTF. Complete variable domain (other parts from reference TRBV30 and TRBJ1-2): SQTIHQWPATLVQPVGSPLSLECTVEGTSNPNLYWYRQAAGRGLQLLFYSVGIGQISSEVPQNLSASRPQDRQFILSSKKLLLSDSGFYLCAWSAWGAGGYTFGSGTRLTVV.

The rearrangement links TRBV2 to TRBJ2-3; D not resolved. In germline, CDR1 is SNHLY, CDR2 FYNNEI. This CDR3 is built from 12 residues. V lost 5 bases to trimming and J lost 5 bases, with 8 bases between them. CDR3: CASSLEVDTQYF. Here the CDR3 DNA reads TGTGCCAGCAGTCTAGAAGTAGATACGCAGTATTTT. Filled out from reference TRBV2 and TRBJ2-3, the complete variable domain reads EPEVTQTPSHQVTQMGQEVILRCVPISNHLYFYWYRQILGQKVEFLVSFYNNEISEKSEIFDDQFSVERPDGSNFTLKIRSTKLEDSAMYFCASSLEVDTQYFGPGTRLTVL.

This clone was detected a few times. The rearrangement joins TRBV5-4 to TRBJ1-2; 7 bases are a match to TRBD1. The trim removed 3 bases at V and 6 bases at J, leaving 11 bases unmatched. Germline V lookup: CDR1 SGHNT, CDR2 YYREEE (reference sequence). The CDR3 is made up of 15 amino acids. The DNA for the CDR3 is TGTGCCAGCAGCTCGATGGACAGGCTCCTCGATGGCTACACCTTC. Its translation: CASSSMDRLLDGYTF.

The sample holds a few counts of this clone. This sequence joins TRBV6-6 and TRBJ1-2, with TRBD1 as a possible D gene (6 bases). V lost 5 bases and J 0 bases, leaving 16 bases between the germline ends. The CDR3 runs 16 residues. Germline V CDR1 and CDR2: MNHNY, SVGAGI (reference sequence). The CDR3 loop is CASSIQGGSANYGYTF. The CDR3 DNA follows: TGTGCCAGCAGTATACAGGGAGGTAGTGCTAACTATGGCTACACCTTC.